This T cell receptor beta chain was recovered during a study of cytomegalovirus exposure and HLA in healthy donors. Use of 60 Vbeta and 13 Jbeta primers characterized the PCR. Profiled with immunoSEQ multiplex PCR; TCRdb holds only in-frame clones, not every one. The repertoire has 150,000 to 200,000 clones, roughly 83% of them found once; the top ten carry approximately 0.26%. V lost 7 bases, J lost 8 bases, and 11 bases lay in between. From germline, CDR1 is LNHDA and CDR2 SQIVND (reference sequence). The CDR3 sequence is 12 residues long. General study findings and limits: V- and J-gene trimming in TCR beta was tied to a missense DCLRE1C variant by an analysis performed later.

In the case of this clone: Its antigen is as yet unknown.

Sequencing was done on a sample of PBMCs. The TCR sequence derives from a boy aged 5 to 17 in good health and CMV-seronegative. V usage is TRBV19 and J usage is TRBJ1-4; no reliable D call. CDR3 in amino acids: CASTPGGEKLFF. CDR3 sequence (DNA): TGTGCCAGTACCCCAGGCGGGGAAAAACTGTTTTTT.